A single sample gave rise to the 14 T cell receptor beta chains below, sequenced in a study of T cells in Graves' hyperthyroidism and ophthalmopathy. TCR beta CDR3 regions were amplified from RNA transcripts. The TCR CDR3 was amplified in a first-round RT-PCR using the HTBI primer set. A single record per CDR3 protein comes from TCRdb applying MiXCR to the multiplex PCR reads. The data show some 440,000 distinct CDR3 sequences, around 14% seen once. Source material: blood. The receptors stem from a woman aged 18 to 35 with Graves' hyperthyroidism.

This clonotype was seen at least ten times. The gene calls are TRBV11-2 and TRBJ2-7; D is ambiguous. Trimming cost V 0 bases and J 2 bases, with 8 bases left between them. Germline V CDR1 and CDR2: SGHAT, FQNNGV. This CDR3 has 14 residues. For the CDR3, the DNA is TGTGCCAGCAGCTTAGATGGCAGTACCTACGAGCAGTACTTC. Its protein product is CASSLDGSTYEQYF.

The CDR3 DNA reads TGTGCCAGCAGACTGACAGGGTTTAACGAAAAACTGTTTTTT. This translates into CASRLTGFNEKLFF. This rearrangement joins TRBV2 to TRBJ1-4; TRBD1 matches at 7 bases. This CDR3 has 14 residues. The germline V gene has CDR1 SNHLY and CDR2 FYNNEI. The ends lost 6 bases at V and 8 bases at J; junction bases unmatched: 9.

This clonotype was picked up many times. The V gene is TRBV20-1, the J gene TRBJ2-3; 8 nucleotides match TRBD2. This CDR3 is 17 amino acids long. Trimming cost V 1 base and J 3 bases; bases outside gene matches: 12. Germline V CDR1 and CDR2: DFQATT, SNEGSKA (reference sequence). The CDR3 DNA reads TGCAGTGCTAGAGGCCAAAGGGGGACTAGGATTACAGATACGCAGTATTTT. Protein: CSARGQRGTRITDTQYF.

This clonotype was counted at least ten times. V usage is TRBV20-1 and J usage is TRBJ2-4; a weak D match, TRBD1 (6 bases). Germline CDR1 and CDR2: DFQATT and SNEGSKA (reference sequence). Trimming shortened V by 0 bases and J by 8 bases, and 14 bases separated the two germline ends. CDR3 length equals 14 residues. For the CDR3, the DNA is TGCAGTGCTAGAGATGGGGGACACAGGGACATTCAGTACTTC. As protein: CSARDGGHRDIQYF.

This clonotype was picked up many times. The chain is built from TRBV2 and TRBJ1-6; perhaps TRBD1 as D (5 bases). Germline V gene data show CDR1 as SNHLY and CDR2 as FYNNEI. The V end was cut by 6 bases, the J end by 4 bases, with 13 bases between. The length of the CDR3 is 15 residues. CDR3 in amino acids: CASSRDQPYNSPLHF. CDR3 sequence (DNA): TGTGCCAGCAGCAGGGATCAGCCTTATAATTCACCCCTCCACTTT.

This clonotype was observed a few times. The chain recombines TRBV4-1 with TRBJ2-7; TRBD2 matches at 8 bases. Germline lookup yields CDR1 MGHRA and CDR2 YSYEKL. The CDR3 totals 16 residues. Unmatched junction bases numbered 6, after V lost 0 bases and J lost 2 bases. CDR3 DNA: TGCGCCAGCAGCCAAGATCGCGGGGGGCCGCCCTACGAGCAGTACTTC. This gives the protein CASSQDRGGPPYEQYF.

Many counts were recorded for this clonotype. The genes are TRBV12-3 or TRBV12-4 and TRBJ2-1; 9 bases agree with TRBD2. With V trimmed by 1 base and J by 8 bases, 6 bases remained unmatched. This CDR3 contains 15 residues. The CDR3 DNA is TGTGCCAGCAGTTTAGGCGGGGGGGCTGTATATGAGCAGTTCTTC. This sequence encodes CASSLGGGAVYEQFF.

This clonotype was recorded at least ten times. The V call is TRBV5-1, the J call TRBJ2-3; TRBD2 agrees at 15 bases. Trimming removed 3 bases from V and 0 bases from J; junction bases left unmatched: 5. Germline CDR1 and CDR2: SGHRS and YFSETQ. CDR3 length: 18 amino acids. This chain's CDR3 is CASSWGLAGGGSTDTQYF. In DNA form, the CDR3 reads TGCGCCAGCAGCTGGGGACTAGCGGGGGGCGGAAGCACAGATACGCAGTATTTT.

This clonotype was seen many times. V is TRBV27 and J is TRBJ2-3; 16 bases map to TRBD2. J lost 0 bases, V lost 8 bases, and 2 bases had no gene match. The CDR3 runs 16 residues. Germline V gene data show CDR1 as MNHEY and CDR2 as SMNVEV (reference sequence). This chain's CDR3 is CASGTSGRASTDTQYF. The DNA for the CDR3 is TGTGCCAGCGGGACTAGCGGGAGGGCTAGCACAGATACGCAGTATTTT.

This clonotype was seen at least ten times. The gene calls are TRBV20-1 and TRBJ2-7; D is tentatively TRBD1 or TRBD2 (5 bases each). The V end lost 3 bases, the J end lost 6 bases, and 18 bases lay between the germline ends. The germline CDR1 and CDR2 sequences are DFQATT and SNEGSKA (reference sequence). The CDR3 totals 14 residues. DNA for the CDR3: TGCAGTGCTAGTTTGGACCTCGTTGGGACCGAGCAGTACTTC. It encodes CSASLDLVGTEQYF.

This clonotype came up many times. The gene calls are TRBV5-1 and TRBJ1-2; TRBD1 might be the D (5 bases). V was clipped by 2 bases and J by 4 bases, with 9 bases between them. CDR3 length: 13 residues. Per the germline V gene, CDR1 is SGHRS and CDR2 is YFSETQ. CDR3 in amino acids: CASSFERGYGYTF. CDR3 DNA: TGCGCCAGCAGCTTCGAGAGGGGCTATGGCTACACCTTC.

The chain employs TRBV19 and TRBJ1-1; D unclear. The CDR3 totals 13 residues. From germline, CDR1 is LNHDA and CDR2 SQIVND (reference sequence). V was clipped by 7 bases and J by 4 bases, with 13 bases between them. The CDR3 here is CASTSTAVTEAFF. CDR3 nucleotides: TGTGCCAGTACCTCAACGGCGGTCACTGAAGCTTTCTTT. The full variable domain, rest sourced from reference TRBV19 and TRBJ1-1, is DGGITQSPKYLFRKEGQNVTLSCEQNLNHDAMYWYRQDPGQGLRLIYYSQIVNDFQKGDIAEGYSVSREKKESFPLTVTSAQKNPTAFYLCASTSTAVTEAFFGQGTRLTVV.

The V and J genes are TRBV11-2 and TRBJ2-6; D might be TRBD2 (6 bases). V dropped 5 bases and J dropped 1 base, with 12 bases sitting between them. The CDR3 totals 16 residues. CDR1 and CDR2 from the germline V gene are SGHAT and FQNNGV. DNA of the CDR3: TGTGCCAGCAGCCCAACGGGGGTTTCTGGGGCCAACGTCCTGACTTTC. Translation gives CASSPTGVSGANVLTF.

Many counts were recorded for this clonotype. The rearrangement uses TRBV12-3 or TRBV12-4 and TRBJ2-7; perhaps TRBD2 as D (7 bases). The CDR3 covers 15 residues. V was shortened by 4 bases and J by 1 base, with 14 bases between the two germline ends. The CDR3 loop is CASSSGLGGSYEQYF. The CDR3 DNA follows: TGTGCCAGCAGTTCCGGACTAGGGGGTTCCTACGAGCAGTACTTC.